The entry below describes one T cell receptor (beta chain). Antigen specificity is unknown. Gene labels here are mouse ones. This sample stems from a study of tissue T cells after allogeneic stem cell transplantation. The sample's time point: mouse harvest day 7 after allogeneic transplant. Tail vein injection delivered 10^7 T-cell-depleted bone marrow cells and 10^6 splenic CD5+ T cells. B6 (H2b) cells into BALB/c (H2d) mice; tissues taken at day 7 or 14. Measured with immunoSEQ multiplex PCR; TCRdb has only the in-frame clones, and not every one. This table holds around 6,100 clones, roughly two fifths found once. General study points: Anatomically similar tissues had similar TCR repertoires within each patient. Some tissue clones might be persisting host cells; their alloreactivity or antigen specificity was not determined. Only a limited share of tissue TCRs appeared in blood or spleen.

This TCR derives from a female BALB/c mouse given C57BL/6 T cells with graft-versus-host disease after an allogeneic hematopoietic cell transplant. The sequencing input was skin.

The DNA read from the CDR3 is TGTGCCAGCAGTGATGGGACAGGGGGCAAAGCTGAGCAGTTC. Its protein product is CASSDGTGGKAEQF. The entire CDR3 reads CASSDGTGGKAEQFF. The chain employs TRBV13-1 and TRBJ2-1, with 11 bases matching TRBD1. The observed sequence ends 1 residue before the CDR3 terminus, with the missing tail filled in from the germline J gene. V lost 0 bases, J lost 7 bases, and 3 bases stayed unmatched. CDR1 is NSHNY, CDR2 SYGAGN, per germline. The CDR3 consists of 15 residues.